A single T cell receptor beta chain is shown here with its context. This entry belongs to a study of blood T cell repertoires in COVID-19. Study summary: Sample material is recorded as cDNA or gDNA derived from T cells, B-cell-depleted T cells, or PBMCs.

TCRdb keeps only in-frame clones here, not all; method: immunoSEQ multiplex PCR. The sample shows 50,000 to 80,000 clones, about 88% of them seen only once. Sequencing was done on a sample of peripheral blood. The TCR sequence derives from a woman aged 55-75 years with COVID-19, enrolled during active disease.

The CDR3 loop reads CASSSLAGVTQETQYF. CDR3 coding DNA: TGTGCCAGCAGTTCACTAGCGGGGGTAACACAAGAGACCCAGTACTTC. This sequence joins TRBV27 and TRBJ2-5; 11 bases are shared with TRBD2. This CDR3 region has 16 residues. Germline V gives CDR1 MNHEY, CDR2 SMNVEV (reference sequence). V was clipped by 4 bases and J by 2 bases; unmatched bases: 6.